These 29 T cell receptor beta chains share one sample of origin, sequenced in a study of cytomegalovirus exposure and HLA in healthy donors. The PCR was carried out with 60 Vbeta primers and 13 Jbeta primers. Data came from immunoSEQ multiplex PCR; TCRdb stores just in-frame clones and leaves some out. Among 85,000 to 100,000 clones listed, 60% to 85% were seen once. The sample was PBMCs. These receptors all come from a man between 60 and 75 years old in good health and CMV-seropositive.

In its sample, this clone was seen a few times. V usage is TRBV7-9 and J usage is TRBJ1-4; 9 bases are shared with TRBD1. The germline V gene encodes CDR1 SEHNR and CDR2 FQNEAQ (reference sequence). The CDR3 totals 17 residues. V was pared by 4 bases and J by 3 bases, with 9 bases of the junction left unmatched. The CDR3 protein is CASSSTRDRDPNEKLFF. CDR3 DNA sequence: TGTGCCAGCAGCTCAACCCGGGACAGGGACCCTAATGAAAAACTGTTTTTT.

This clone was detected a few times. At one end, the junction sequence differs from germline, possibly due to a read error. J is TRBJ1-5 and V is TRBV19, with a weak D call TRBD1 (6 bases). Per germline, CDR1 LNHDA and CDR2 SQIVND (reference sequence). This CDR3 has 14 residues. CDR3 DNA sequence: TGTGCCAGCAGTAACAGGGACGGCAATCAGCCCCAGCATTTT. It translates to CASSNRDGNQPQHF.

The genes are TRBV10-3 and TRBJ1-1, with D maybe TRBD1 (5 bases). The CDR3 consists of 17 residues. Trimming left V 6 bases short and J 4 bases short, with 24 bases between. The germline CDR1 and CDR2 sequences are ENHRY and SYGVKD. This CDR3 is CAISLQALTTSGTEAFF. The CDR3 DNA reads TGTGCCATCAGCCTACAGGCTCTGACGACTTCGGGCACTGAAGCTTTCTTT.

The chain links TRBV7-9 to TRBJ1-4; D remains unclear. V dropped 4 bases and J dropped 0 bases, with 15 bases sitting between them. The CDR3 has 17 residues. Germline V CDR1 and CDR2: SEHNR, FQNEAQ (reference sequence). Here the CDR3 DNA reads TGTGCCAGCAGCTCCGGTAATGCCATTGCAACTAATGAAAAACTGTTTTTT. This sequence encodes CASSSGNAIATNEKLFF.

In DNA, the CDR3 is TGTGCCAGCAGCCTCGCTCCGGGACAGGCCTACGAGCAGTACTTC. Translated, it gives CASSLAPGQAYEQYF. V is TRBV5-4 and J is TRBJ2-7, with 8 nucleotides matching TRBD1. The CDR3 spans 15 residues. Germline loops: CDR1 SGHNT, CDR2 YYREEE (reference sequence). The V segment lost 4 bases and the J segment 2 bases; nucleotides outside the gene matches: 8.

V usage is TRBV6-1 and J usage is TRBJ1-2; a possible D gene is TRBD1 (6 bases). V lost 6 bases, J lost 6 bases, and 17 bases lay in between. Germline V gene sequence: CDR1 MNHNS, CDR2 SASEGT. This CDR3 contains 14 residues. In nucleotides, the CDR3 is TGTGCCAGCAGACCCGCGGAACAGGGTCATGGCTACACCTTC. This translates into CASRPAEQGHGYTF.

J is TRBJ2-3 and V is TRBV4-2; 9 bases align to TRBD1. With V trimmed by 0 bases and J by 5 bases, 3 bases remained unmatched. Per the germline V gene, CDR1 is LGHNA and CDR2 is YNFKEQ. CDR3 length: 15 residues. CDR3 bases: TGTGCCAGCAGCCAAGAATGGACAGGGGAAGATACGCAGTATTTT. Amino acids: CASSQEWTGEDTQYF.

The rearrangement joins TRBV18 to TRBJ2-2, with D unresolved. The CDR3 sequence is 15 residues long. Germline V gene data show CDR1 as KGHSH and CDR2 as LQKENI. V was trimmed by 0 bases and J by 1 base, leaving 6 bases between them. The CDR3 loop reads CASSPPAGNTGELFF. For the CDR3, the DNA is TGTGCCAGCTCACCACCGGCAGGGAACACCGGGGAGCTGTTTTTT.

The V and J genes are TRBV18 and TRBJ1-2; unclear D gene. The V and J ends lost 3 bases and 6 bases respectively, with 17 bases between them. The CDR3 has 15 residues. Per the germline V gene, CDR1 is KGHSH and CDR2 is LQKENI. This CDR3 is CASSPVGRETDGYTF. The CDR3 DNA is TGTGCCAGCTCACCCGTAGGGAGGGAAACGGATGGCTACACCTTC.

This clone has more than one count but fewer than ten. This sequence joins TRBV19 and TRBJ1-5; 7 bases are a match to TRBD1. CDR3 length: 14 residues. Germline V gene data show CDR1 as LNHDA and CDR2 as SQIVND (reference sequence). Losses at the gene ends were 9 bases for V and 4 bases for J; bases not matched to a gene: 9. DNA for the CDR3: TGTGCCAGGAACCTGGACAGGCTAAATCAGCCCCAGCATTTT. Its protein product is CARNLDRLNQPQHF.

The V gene is TRBV25-1, the J gene TRBJ1-4, with 10 bases fitting TRBD1. Unmatched junction bases numbered 3, after V lost 3 bases and J lost 8 bases. This CDR3 has 14 amino acids. Germline-derived CDR1 and CDR2 are MGHDK and SYGVNS. The CDR3 here is CASSERQGAEKLFF. CDR3 nucleotides: TGTGCCAGCAGTGAGAGACAGGGGGCGGAAAAACTGTTTTTT.

The V call is TRBV7-3, the J call TRBJ1-2, with 10 nucleotides matching TRBD1. J lost 2 bases, V lost 5 bases, and 2 bases had no gene match. The CDR3 is 14 amino acids. Germline values: CDR1 SGHTA, CDR2 FQGTGA. The CDR3 protein is CASSPTGGNYGYTF. CDR3 DNA: TGTGCCAGCAGCCCGACAGGGGGCAACTATGGCTACACCTTC.

V is TRBV10-3 and J is TRBJ2-5; a possible D gene is TRBD2 (6 bases). The V and J ends lost 5 bases and 4 bases respectively, with 11 bases between them. The CDR3 spans 13 residues. Germline V gene data show CDR1 as ENHRY and CDR2 as SYGVKD. The CDR3 loop reads CAISLLEGETQYF. CDR3 sequence (DNA): TGTGCCATCAGTTTACTGGAGGGAGAGACCCAGTACTTC.

The chain uses TRBV2 and TRBJ2-7; 8 nucleotides agree with TRBD2. This CDR3 contains 15 residues. V was clipped by 8 bases and J by 1 base; unmatched bases: 10. CDR1 is SNHLY and CDR2 is FYNNEI in the germline V gene. Here the CDR3 DNA reads TGTGCCAGCTTACAGCGGGGGACTCTTTCCTACGAGCAGTACTTC. Amino acid sequence: CASLQRGTLSYEQYF.

This chain joins TRBV5-1 and TRBJ2-7; 8 bases agree with TRBD1. CDR1 is SGHRS, CDR2 YFSETQ, per germline. This CDR3 is 14 amino acids long. V lost 8 bases, J lost 1 base, and 8 bases stayed unmatched. The DNA of the CDR3 is TGCGCCAGTACCTGGACAGGGTCATCCTACGAGCAGTACTTC. Its protein is CASTWTGSSYEQYF.

The chain has TRBV27 and TRBJ1-1; possibly TRBD1 for D (5 bases). Germline V gene sequence: CDR1 MNHEY, CDR2 SMNVEV (reference sequence). CDR3 size: 14 residues. V gave up 2 bases and J gave up 11 bases, with 18 bases separating them. The CDR3 protein is CASSLMGQGRKAFF. Written as DNA, the CDR3 is TGTGCCAGCAGTTTAATGGGGCAGGGTAGGAAGGCTTTCTTT.

This clone has just one count. The CDR3 DNA sequence: TGTGCCTGGAGTGTACTAGATGGGAGGGGAGCTTTCTTT. Translation gives CAWSVLDGRGAFF. The chain has TRBV30 and TRBJ1-1; D is possibly TRBD1 (5 bases). This CDR3 is built from 13 residues. Germline V gene lookup returns CDR1 GTSNPN and CDR2 SVGIG (reference sequence). The V gene lost 0 bases and the J gene lost 10 bases, with 15 bases spanning the gap. Full variable domain (remainder filled in from reference TRBV30 and TRBJ1-1): SQTIHQWPATLVQPVGSPLSLECTVEGTSNPNLYWYRQAAGRGLQLLFYSVGIGQISSEVPQNLSASRPQDRQFILSSKKLLLSDSGFYLCAWSVLDGRGAFFGQGTRLTVV.

V usage is TRBV7-9 and J usage is TRBJ2-5; 7 bases fit TRBD2. The length of the CDR3 is 14 residues. V gave up 1 base and J gave up 7 bases; unmatched junction bases: 6. Looked up from germline, CDR1 is SEHNR and CDR2 is FQNEAQ (reference sequence). The CDR3 spells CASSLGLASGTQYF. The CDR3 nucleotides read TGTGCCAGCAGCTTAGGACTAGCATCCGGGACCCAGTACTTC.

The chain couples TRBV9 to TRBJ2-2; 9 bases map to TRBD2. V shed 4 bases and J 1 base; nucleotides not matched to a gene: 8. Per the germline V gene, CDR1 is SGDLS and CDR2 is YYNGEE. The CDR3 is made up of 17 amino acids. The CDR3 nucleotides are TGTGCCAGCAGCCTAATAGCGGGGGATATGAACACCGGGGAGCTGTTTTTT. Its translation is CASSLIAGDMNTGELFF.

The V and J genes are TRBV21-1 and TRBJ2-2; the listed D gene, TRBD2, was not tested against the DNA. TRBV21-1 is a listed pseudogene. The CDR3 is 19 residues long. The CDR3 spells CASSKDKFEGCRWAGELFF. In nucleotides, the CDR3 is TGTGCCAGCAGCAAAGACAAGTTCGAGGGCTGCAGATGGGCCGGGGAGCTGTTTTTT.

V usage is TRBV19 and J usage is TRBJ2-5; a possible D gene is TRBD2 (7 bases). V lost 3 bases and J 5 bases, leaving 28 bases between the germline ends. CDR3 length: 19 residues. Germline V gives CDR1 LNHDA, CDR2 SQIVND (reference sequence). For the CDR3, the DNA is TGTGCCAGTAGTATGGGAGGGGGTTCAGCGGGGCTTGGGAGGGAGACCCAGTACTTC. This gives the protein CASSMGGGSAGLGRETQYF.

This clone came up a few times. The chain employs TRBV28 and TRBJ1-5, with TRBD1 identical over 8 bases. The junction had 6 bases not matched to a gene; V was cut back by 10 bases and J by 7 bases. The CDR3 loop spans 12 amino acids. Looked up from germline, CDR1 is MDHEN and CDR2 is SYDVKM. The chain's CDR3 is CATRTGLQPQHF. For the CDR3, the DNA is TGTGCCACCCGGACAGGGCTCCAGCCCCAGCATTTT.

This chain links TRBV5-1 with TRBJ1-1; perhaps TRBD1 as D (5 bases). The length of the CDR3 is 13 residues. Trimming cost V 3 bases and J 7 bases, with 13 bases left between them. Germline-derived CDR1 and CDR2 are SGHRS and YFSETQ. CDR3 DNA sequence: TGCGCCAGCAGCTGGCAAACCGGGGGTGAAGCTTTCTTT. Amino acids: CASSWQTGGEAFF. The complete variable domain, with remaining parts taken from reference TRBV5-1 and TRBJ1-1, reads KAGVTQTPRYLIKTRGQQVTLSCSPISGHRSVSWYQQTPGQGLQFLFEYFSETQRNKGNFPGRFSGRQFSNSRSEMNVSTLELGDSALYLCASSWQTGGEAFFGQGTRLTVV.

This clone was counted once. This chain joins TRBV19 and TRBJ1-6; D is ambiguous. From germline, CDR1 is LNHDA and CDR2 SQIVND (reference sequence). Trimming took 4 bases from V and 5 from J, leaving 18 bases between them. The CDR3 runs 17 residues. The CDR3 region has the DNA TGTGCCAGTAGTAAGGGCGGGGTTAGCGCGAATAATTCACCCCTCCACTTT. Translated, it gives CASSKGGVSANNSPLHF.

CDR3: CASGPPRGASNEQFF. CDR3 bases: TGCGCCAGCGGTCCCCCACGGGGGGCTTCCAATGAGCAGTTCTTC. The chain uses TRBV5-1 and TRBJ2-1, with D maybe TRBD2 (7 bases). Between the trimmed V and J ends, which lost 7 bases and 6 bases, there was a span of 20 bases. CDR1 is SGHRS, CDR2 YFSETQ, per germline. The CDR3 has 15 amino acids.

This clone came up a few times. The V and J genes are TRBV10-3 and TRBJ1-1; D perhaps matches TRBD1 (6 bases). Germline V gives CDR1 ENHRY, CDR2 SYGVKD. Trimming shortened V by 6 bases and J by 0 bases, and 17 bases separated the two germline ends. This CDR3 region has 16 residues. The CDR3 loop is CAISPRPTGVNTEAFF. For the CDR3, the DNA is TGTGCCATCAGCCCCAGGCCGACAGGAGTGAACACTGAAGCTTTCTTT.

The J gene is TRBJ2-3, the V gene TRBV6-1, with unresolved D. The germline V gene encodes CDR1 MNHNS and CDR2 SASEGT. V shed 4 bases and J shed 4 bases, with 24 bases lying between them. CDR3 length: 18 amino acids. CDR3: CASSGIFGSLLGADTQYF. CDR3 nucleotides: TGTGCCAGCAGTGGAATTTTCGGCAGCCTATTAGGAGCAGATACGCAGTATTTT.

As regards this clone: Relative to the germline gene, one junction end is altered; a read error may explain this. V is TRBV9 and J is TRBJ2-1; possibly TRBD1 for D (6 bases). The CDR3 sequence is 13 residues long. The germline V gene encodes CDR1 SGDLS and CDR2 YYNGEE. Written as DNA, the CDR3 is TGTGCCAACAGCGTAACAGGGATGAGTGAGCAGTTCTTC. This encodes CANSVTGMSEQFF.

The gene calls are TRBV6-6 and TRBJ2-7; D unclear. The CDR3 spans 15 residues. Germline CDR1 and CDR2: MNHNY and SVGAGI (reference sequence). V was shortened by 9 bases and J by 3 bases, with 21 bases between the two germline ends. CDR3 sequence: CASTLQAELLYEQYF. The CDR3 nucleotides are TGTGCCAGTACTCTTCAGGCCGAGCTTCTCTACGAGCAGTACTTC.